The subject of this entry is one TCR beta chain. Antigen unknown. CDR1 SNHLY and CDR2 FYNNEI come from the germline V gene. This CDR3 is built from 14 residues. V was clipped by 5 bases and J by 7 bases; unmatched bases: 6. This record comes from a study of neoadjuvant anti-PD-1 for oral cavity cancer. Findings and limits, study-wide: TCR analyses covered only a few patients per response group.

Some clones are missing from TCRdb's copy, which holds only in-frame ones; the method was immunoSEQ multiplex PCR. The sample yields 7,500 to 8,000 clones, roughly 71% seen once. The time point: after neoadjuvant nivolumab, at surgical resection. PBMCs were not maintained or expanded in culture before analysis. The chain has TRBV2 and TRBJ1-5; 9 bases are shared with TRBD1. The sequencing here drew on PBMCs, taken after nivolumab (anti-PD-1) treatment. The TCR was taken from a person aged 35-79 years with oral cavity squamous cell carcinoma. CDR3: CASSTDRGGQPQHF. DNA for the CDR3: TGTGCCAGCAGTACGGACAGGGGAGGCCAGCCCCAGCATTTT.